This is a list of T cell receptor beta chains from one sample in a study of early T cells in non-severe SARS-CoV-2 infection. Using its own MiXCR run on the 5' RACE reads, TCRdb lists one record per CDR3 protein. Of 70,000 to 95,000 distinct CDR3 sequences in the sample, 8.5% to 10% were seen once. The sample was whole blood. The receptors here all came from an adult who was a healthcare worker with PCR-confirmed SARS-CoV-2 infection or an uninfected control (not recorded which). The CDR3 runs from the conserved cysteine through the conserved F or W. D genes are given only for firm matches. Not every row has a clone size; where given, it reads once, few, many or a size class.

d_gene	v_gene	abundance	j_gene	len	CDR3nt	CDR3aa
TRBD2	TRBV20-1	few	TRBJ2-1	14	TGCAGTGTCCCGACTAGCGGGAGGAACAATGAGCAGTTCTTC	CSVPTSGRNNEQFF
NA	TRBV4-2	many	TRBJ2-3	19	TGTGCCAGCAGCCAAGATCCGGGCAGACTAGACCCGTCCACAGATACGCAGTATTTT	CASSQDPGRLDPSTDTQYF
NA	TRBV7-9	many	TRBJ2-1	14	TGTGCCAGCAGCTTACGTTCTAACCCCTACACAAGGTTCTTC	CASSLRSNPYTRFF
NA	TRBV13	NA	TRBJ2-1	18	TGTGCCAGCAGCCCTCTGAGAGGGGGGGTGAGCTCCTACAATGAGCAGTTCTTC	CASSPLRGGVSSYNEQFF
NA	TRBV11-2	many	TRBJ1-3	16	TGTGCCAGCAGCTTAGTTGGGACTGCCTCTGGAAACACCATATATTTT	CASSLVGTASGNTIYF
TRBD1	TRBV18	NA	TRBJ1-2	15	TGTGCCAGCTCAGCCAACAGGGGGCAGAGCTATGGCTACACCTTC	CASSANRGQSYGYTF
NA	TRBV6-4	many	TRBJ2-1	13	TGTGCCAGCAGTGAGGGGGGCGTACATGAGCAGTTCTTC	CASSEGGVHEQFF
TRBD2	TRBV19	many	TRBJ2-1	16	TGTGCCAGTAGTACAAGCGGGATGGGGACCTACAATGAGCAGTTCTTC	CASSTSGMGTYNEQFF
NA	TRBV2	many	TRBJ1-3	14	TGTGCCAGCAGGGCAGGGGACTCTGGAAACACCATATATTTT	CASRAGDSGNTIYF
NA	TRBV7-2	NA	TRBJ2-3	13	TGTGCCAGCAGCTTGTGGGGAGCGGATACGCAGTATTTT	CASSLWGADTQYF
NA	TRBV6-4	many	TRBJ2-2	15	TGTGCCAGCAGTGAGGGGGCCACGAACACCGGGGAGCTGTTTTTT	CASSEGATNTGELFF
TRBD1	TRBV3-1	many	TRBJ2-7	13	TGTGCCAGCAAAGGACAGGGCGCCTACGAGCAGTACTTC	CASKGQGAYEQYF
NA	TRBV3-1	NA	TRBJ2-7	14	TGTGCCAGCAGCCGGAGTGACATAGGCTACGAGCAGTACTTC	CASSRSDIGYEQYF
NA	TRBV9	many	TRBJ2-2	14	TGTGCCAGCAGGCCGGCTCCGAACACCGGGGAGCTGTTTTTT	CASRPAPNTGELFF
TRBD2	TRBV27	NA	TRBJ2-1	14	TGTGCCAGCAGTTTAGGGACTAGCGGTGATGAGCAGTTCTTC	CASSLGTSGDEQFF
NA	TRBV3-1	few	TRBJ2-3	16	TGTGCCAGCAGCCAAGGGGTGGGCGGGGGCACAGATACGCAGTATTTT	CASSQGVGGGTDTQYF
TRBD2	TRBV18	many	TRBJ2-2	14	TGTGCCAGCTCCAAGCGGGAGAACACCGGGGAGCTGTTTTTT	CASSKRENTGELFF
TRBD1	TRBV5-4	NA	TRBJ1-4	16	TGTGCCAGCAGCTGGCGGACAGGGGGAGCGAATGAAAAACTGTTTTTT	CASSWRTGGANEKLFF
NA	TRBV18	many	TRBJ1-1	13	TGTGCCAGCTCAGAGGATTTGAACACTGAAGCTTTCTTT	CASSEDLNTEAFF
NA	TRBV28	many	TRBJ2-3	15	TGTGCCAGCAGTCCCCGAAGGTGGGGCACAGATACGCAGTATTTT	CASSPRRWGTDTQYF
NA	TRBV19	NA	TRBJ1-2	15	TGTGCCAGTAAAGAACTAGGCTCGGACCCGAGTGGCTACACCTTC	CASKELGSDPSGYTF
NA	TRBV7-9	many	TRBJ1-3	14	TGTGCCAGCAGCTTAGCAGGGGATGGAAACACCATATATTTT	CASSLAGDGNTIYF
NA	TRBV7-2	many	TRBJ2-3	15	TGTGCCAGCAACGCGGGACTCCGAAGCACAGATACGCAGTATTTT	CASNAGLRSTDTQYF
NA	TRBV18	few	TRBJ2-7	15	TGTGCCAGCTCACCACGAGAAGGGGGTTCCTACGAGCAGTACTTC	CASSPREGGSYEQYF
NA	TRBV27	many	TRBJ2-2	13	TGTGCCAGCAGCCCTTGGTTGGCCGGGGAGCTGTTTTTT	CASSPWLAGELFF
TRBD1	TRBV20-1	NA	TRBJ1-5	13	TGCAGTGCTCCAGACAGGGGCCATCAGCCCCAGCATTTT	CSAPDRGHQPQHF
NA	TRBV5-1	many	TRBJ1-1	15	TGCGCCAGCAGGCAAGACGGCCTACCGAACACTGAAGCTTTCTTT	CASRQDGLPNTEAFF
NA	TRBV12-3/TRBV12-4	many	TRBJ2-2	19	TGTGCCAGCAGTTTCGGAGAGGGGGAACCGCCCTGGGACACCGGGGAGCTGTTTTTT	CASSFGEGEPPWDTGELFF
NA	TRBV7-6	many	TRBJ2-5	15	TGTGCCAGCAGCTTAGAGGCGGGATCGGGAGAGACCCAGTACTTC	CASSLEAGSGETQYF
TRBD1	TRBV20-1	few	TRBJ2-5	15	TGCAGTGCTAGATTGGGACAGGCGATCGGAGAGACCCAGTACTTC	CSARLGQAIGETQYF
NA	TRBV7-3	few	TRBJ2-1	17	TGTGCCAGCAGCCCCGGGACTCTCTTAAGCTCCTACAATGAGCAGTTCTTC	CASSPGTLLSSYNEQFF
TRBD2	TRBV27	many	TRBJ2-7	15	TGTGCCAGCAGCTTCTTTAGCGGGAGACGCCACGAGCAGTACTTC	CASSFFSGRRHEQYF
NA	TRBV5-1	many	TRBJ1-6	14	TGCGCCAGCAGGGAAACGGGGGGCCATTCACCCCTCCACTTT	CASRETGGHSPLHF
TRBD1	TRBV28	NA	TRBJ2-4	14	TGTGCCAGCAGTAGCGACAGGGGAGGAAACATTCAGTACTTC	CASSSDRGGNIQYF
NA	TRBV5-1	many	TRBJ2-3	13	TGCGCCAGCAGCCCGGCCCCCACAGATACGCAGTATTTT	CASSPAPTDTQYF
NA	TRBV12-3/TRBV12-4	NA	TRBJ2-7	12	TGTGCCAGCAGTTTAGCGATCCACGAGCAGTACTTC	CASSLAIHEQYF
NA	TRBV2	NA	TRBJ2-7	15	TGTGCCAGCAGTGACGGTAGAGGAGAGGGGCACGAGCAGTACTTC	CASSDGRGEGHEQYF
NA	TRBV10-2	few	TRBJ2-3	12	TGCGCCAGCAGCCAGAGCGCAGATACGCAGTATTTT	CASSQSADTQYF
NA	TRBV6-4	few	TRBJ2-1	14	TGTGCCAGCAGTGAGGGAGCGGATTCTGTTGAGCAGTTCTTC	CASSEGADSVEQFF
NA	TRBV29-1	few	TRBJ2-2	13	TGCAGCGTTGATAGACAGAACACCGGGGAGCTGTTTTTT	CSVDRQNTGELFF
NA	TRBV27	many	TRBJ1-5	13	TGTGCCAGCAGTTTTAGGGTCAATCAGCCCCAGCATTTT	CASSFRVNQPQHF
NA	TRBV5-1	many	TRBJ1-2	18	TGCGCCAGCAGCTTCGTAACACTCACACCGGGACAAAGCTATGGCTACACCTTC	CASSFVTLTPGQSYGYTF
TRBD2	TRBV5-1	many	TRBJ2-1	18	TGCGCCAGCAGCCGCCGAAGCCGAGGACTAGCGGGGGACAATGAGCAGTTCTTC	CASSRRSRGLAGDNEQFF
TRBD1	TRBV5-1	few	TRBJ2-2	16	TGCGCCAGCAGCGCCGGGACAGCCCTCAGGTCCGGGGAGCTGTTTTTT	CASSAGTALRSGELFF
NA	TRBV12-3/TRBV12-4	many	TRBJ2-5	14	TGTGCCAGCAGTTCCTCCGGGACGGAAGAGACCCAGTACTTC	CASSSSGTEETQYF
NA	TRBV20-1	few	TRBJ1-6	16	TGCAGTGCTAGAGCCCCCACCGGGCAGAGTAATTCACCCCTCCACTTT	CSARAPTGQSNSPLHF
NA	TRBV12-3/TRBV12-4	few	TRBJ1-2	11	TGTGCCAGCAAGGGCTACGGGGGCTACACCTTC	CASKGYGGYTF
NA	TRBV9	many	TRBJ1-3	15	TGTGCCAGCAGCGTGGCAGCTCAGGGGATGGGCACCATATATTTT	CASSVAAQGMGTIYF
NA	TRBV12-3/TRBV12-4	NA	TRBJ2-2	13	TGTGCCAGTCTCCATGAGAGGAGAGGGGAGCTGTTTTTT	CASLHERRGELFF
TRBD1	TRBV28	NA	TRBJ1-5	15	TGTGCCAGCAGTCCCTTGACAGGGGGTAATCAGCCCCAGCATTTT	CASSPLTGGNQPQHF
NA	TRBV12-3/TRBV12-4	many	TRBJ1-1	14	TGTGCCAGCAGTTTGCAGGGTGTTGGGACTGAAGCTTTCTTT	CASSLQGVGTEAFF
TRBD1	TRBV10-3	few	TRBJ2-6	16	TGTGCCATTTGTCCCGGGACAGGGTCTGGGGCCAACGTCCTGACTTTC	CAICPGTGSGANVLTF
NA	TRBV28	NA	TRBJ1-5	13	TGTGCCAGCAACTCGGGCCCGCGACAGCCCCAGCATTTT	CASNSGPRQPQHF
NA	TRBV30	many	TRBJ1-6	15	TGTGCCTGGAGAGCATCGAGCTCCTATAATTCACCCCTCCACTTT	CAWRASSSYNSPLHF